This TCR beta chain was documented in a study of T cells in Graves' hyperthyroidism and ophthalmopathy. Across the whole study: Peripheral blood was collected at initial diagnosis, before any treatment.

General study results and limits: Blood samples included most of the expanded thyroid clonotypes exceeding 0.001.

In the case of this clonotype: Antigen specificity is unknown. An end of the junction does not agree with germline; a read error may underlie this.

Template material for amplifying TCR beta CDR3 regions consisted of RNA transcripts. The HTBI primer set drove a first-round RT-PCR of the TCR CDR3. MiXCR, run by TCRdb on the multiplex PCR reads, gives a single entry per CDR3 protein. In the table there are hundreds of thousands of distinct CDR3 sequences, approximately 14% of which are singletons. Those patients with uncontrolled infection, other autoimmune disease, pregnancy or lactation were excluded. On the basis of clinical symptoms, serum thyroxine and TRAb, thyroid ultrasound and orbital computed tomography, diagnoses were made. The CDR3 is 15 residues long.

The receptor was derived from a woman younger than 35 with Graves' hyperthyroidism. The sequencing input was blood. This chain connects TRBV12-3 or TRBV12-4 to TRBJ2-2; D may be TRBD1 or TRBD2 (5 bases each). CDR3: CTSSATRGNTGELFF. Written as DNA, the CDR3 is TGTACCAGCAGTGCAACTAGGGGGAACACCGGGGAGCTGTTTTTT.